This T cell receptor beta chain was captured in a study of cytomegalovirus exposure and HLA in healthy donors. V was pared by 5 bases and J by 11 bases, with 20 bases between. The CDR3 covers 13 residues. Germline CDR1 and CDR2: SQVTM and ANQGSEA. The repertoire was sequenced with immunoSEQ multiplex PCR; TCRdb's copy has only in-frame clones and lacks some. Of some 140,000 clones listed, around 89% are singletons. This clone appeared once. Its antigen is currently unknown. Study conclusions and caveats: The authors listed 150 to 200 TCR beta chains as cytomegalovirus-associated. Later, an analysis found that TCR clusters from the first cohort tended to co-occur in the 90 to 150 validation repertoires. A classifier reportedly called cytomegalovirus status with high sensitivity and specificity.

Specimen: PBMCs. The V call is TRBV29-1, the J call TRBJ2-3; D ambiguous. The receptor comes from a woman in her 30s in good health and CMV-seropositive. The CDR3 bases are TGCAGCGTTTCCCCCCAGAGTTTACGAGGGCAGTATTTT. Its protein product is CSVSPQSLRGQYF.